The 22 T cell receptor beta chains given below trace back to one sample, sequenced in a study of cytomegalovirus exposure and HLA in healthy donors. With 60 Vbeta and 13 Jbeta primers, the PCR was carried out. Sequencing used immunoSEQ multiplex PCR; TCRdb keeps in-frame clones, though not all of them. This table has about 110,000 clones, more than 60% appearing once. The sample consisted of PBMCs. Receptors originate from a man aged 40-49 years in good health and CMV-seronegative.

This chain connects TRBV9 to TRBJ2-2; weak D call: TRBD2 (7 bases). The germline CDR1 and CDR2 sequences are SGDLS and YYNGEE. The CDR3 totals 17 residues. Trimming took off 0 bases at V and 5 bases at J, with 17 bases between the two ends. The CDR3: CASSVDPGGGETGELFF. DNA for the CDR3: TGTGCCAGCAGCGTAGATCCGGGGGGCGGGGAAACCGGGGAGCTGTTTTTT.

V and J are TRBV25-1 and TRBJ2-7; D not resolved. The CDR3 extends over 15 amino acids. In germline, CDR1 is MGHDK, CDR2 SYGVNS. The V end was cut by 7 bases, the J end by 2 bases, with 18 bases between. The DNA for the CDR3 is TGTGCCAGCAATCCCCCCGCAGGCTTCCCCTACGAGCAGTACTTC. Amino acid sequence: CASNPPAGFPYEQYF.

The rearrangement uses TRBV27 and TRBJ1-1; 8 bases are a match to TRBD1. This CDR3 has 15 residues. With V trimmed by 4 bases and J by 2 bases, 6 bases remained unmatched. Germline V gives CDR1 MNHEY, CDR2 SMNVEV (reference sequence). The CDR3 coding sequence is TGTGCCAGCAGTTCACGGACAGGGCTTAACACTGAAGCTTTCTTT. Its protein product is CASSSRTGLNTEAFF.

The chain employs TRBV7-2 and TRBJ1-1, with TRBD1 matching 9 bases. With 3 bases clipped from V and 10 bases from J, the junction kept 3 bases outside the gene matches. Germline lookup yields CDR1 SGHTA and CDR2 FQGNSA. The CDR3 totals 12 residues. CDR3 sequence: CASSLGGQGAFF. CDR3 coding DNA: TGTGCCAGCAGCTTGGGGGGACAGGGAGCTTTCTTT. The full variable domain, its missing parts supplied by reference TRBV7-2 and TRBJ1-1, is GAGVSQSPSNKVTEKGKDVELRCDPISGHTALYWYRQSLGQGLEFLIYFQGNSAPDKSGLPSDRFSAERTGGSVSTLTIQRTQQEDSAVYLCASSLGGQGAFFGQGTRLTVV.

The chain uses TRBV2 and TRBJ2-3; 11 nucleotides match TRBD2. V shed 4 bases and J 5 bases; nucleotides not matched to a gene: 11. This CDR3 has 17 amino acids. Looked up from germline, CDR1 is SNHLY and CDR2 is FYNNEI. CDR3 bases: TGTGCCAGCAGTGCCTCTCTTAGCGGGGGGGCCGGAGATACGCAGTATTTT. Its translation: CASSASLSGGAGDTQYF.

The V and J genes are TRBV6-1 and TRBJ2-5; 7 nucleotides match TRBD1. In germline, CDR1 is MNHNS, CDR2 SASEGT. V lost 4 bases and J lost 5; bases outside the gene matches: 10. The CDR3 has 15 amino acids. The CDR3 coding sequence is TGTGCCAGCAGTGTCGGTCACAGGGGCTTGGAGACCCAGTACTTC. This translates into CASSVGHRGLETQYF.

The CDR3 reads CASSLSMGHGTDTQYF. For the CDR3, the DNA is TGTGCCAGCAGCCTCTCAATGGGCCACGGTACAGATACGCAGTATTTT. The V gene is TRBV7-2, the J gene TRBJ2-3, with no clear D. This CDR3 is built from 16 residues. The ends were cut back, 5 bases at V and 3 bases at J, with 18 bases in the middle. Looked up from germline, CDR1 is SGHTA and CDR2 is FQGNSA.

This clone was seen more than once but under ten times. V usage is TRBV6-1 and J usage is TRBJ2-5; maybe TRBD2 (6 bases). The CDR3 is 14 residues long. Looked up from germline, CDR1 is MNHNS and CDR2 is SASEGT. V lost 6 bases and J 5 bases, leaving 16 bases between the germline ends. The CDR3: CASSDTLARETQYF. CDR3 bases: TGTGCCAGCAGCGATACTCTAGCGAGGGAGACCCAGTACTTC.

The CDR3 DNA sequence: TGTGCCAGTAGTATGAGTTCAGGGGGCGACTATGGCTACACCTTC. Encoded protein: CASSMSSGGDYGYTF. The rearrangement joins TRBV19 to TRBJ1-2, with TRBD1 matching over 8 bases. The CDR3 runs 15 residues. In germline, CDR1 is LNHDA, CDR2 SQIVND (reference sequence). With 3 bases clipped from V and 3 bases from J, the junction kept 6 bases outside the gene matches.

The J gene is TRBJ2-4, the V gene TRBV9, with TRBD1 as a possible D gene (6 bases). Germline V gives CDR1 SGDLS, CDR2 YYNGEE. This CDR3 has 15 amino acids. V gave up 4 bases and J gave up 3 bases, with 14 bases separating them. The CDR3 is CASSSFGGGKNIQYF. CDR3 in DNA: TGTGCCAGCAGCAGTTTTGGGGGCGGCAAAAACATTCAGTACTTC.

V and J are TRBV28 and TRBJ2-1, with TRBD2 as a possible D gene (7 bases). Trimming removed 7 bases at V and 3 bases at J, with 19 bases between. The length of the CDR3 is 16 residues. From germline, CDR1 is MDHEN and CDR2 SYDVKM. This chain's CDR3 is CASTSLGGGHYNEQFF. As DNA, the CDR3 is TGTGCCAGCACCTCCCTAGGGGGGGGCCACTACAATGAGCAGTTCTTC.

The chain has TRBV19 and TRBJ1-5; D not certain. V was cut by 3 bases and J by 5 bases, with 14 bases left in between. This CDR3 region has 15 residues. CDR1 and CDR2 from the germline V gene are LNHDA and SQIVND (reference sequence). The CDR3 sequence is CASSIPARGYQPQHF. The CDR3 nucleotides read TGTGCCAGTAGTATTCCGGCCAGAGGATATCAGCCCCAGCATTTT.

The chain carries TRBV7-8 and TRBJ1-5; weak D call: TRBD1 (5 bases). The germline V gene encodes CDR1 SGHVS and CDR2 FQNEAQ. The CDR3 sequence is 16 residues long. V lost 2 bases and J 6 bases, leaving 17 bases between the germline ends. The CDR3 loop is CASSLSGSRESQPQHF. CDR3 bases: TGTGCCAGCAGCTTATCAGGGTCCCGGGAGAGTCAGCCCCAGCATTTT.

This clone has more than one count but fewer than ten. The rearrangement links TRBV6-1 to TRBJ1-1, with D perhaps matching TRBD1 (5 bases). V lost 3 bases, J lost 13 bases, and 24 bases lay in between. Germline loops: CDR1 MNHNS, CDR2 SASEGT. The CDR3 is made up of 15 amino acids. CDR3 amino acids: CASSDKPDSSLGRFF. The CDR3 region has the DNA TGTGCCAGCAGTGACAAGCCCGACTCTTCACTGGGGCGTTTCTTT.

The chain is built from TRBV27 and TRBJ2-3; 8 nucleotides match TRBD2. The CDR3 has 13 amino acids. The J segment lost 6 bases and the V segment lost 8 bases, leaving 7 bases of the junction unmatched. Germline assignment: CDR1 MNHEY and CDR2 SMNVEV (reference sequence). Here the CDR3 reads CASAGGATDTQYF. CDR3 sequence (DNA): TGTGCCAGCGCGGGGGGCGCTACGGATACGCAGTATTTT.

This chain uses TRBV5-1 with TRBJ1-4; TRBD1 might be the D (5 bases). Germline assignment: CDR1 SGHRS and CDR2 YFSETQ. Between the trimmed V and J ends, which lost 0 bases and 5 bases, there was a span of 11 bases. CDR3 length: 15 residues. The CDR3, as DNA: TGCGCCAGCAGCTTGGACGTCAGGACAAATGAAAAACTGTTTTTT. This translates into CASSLDVRTNEKLFF.

The chain combines TRBV5-1 with TRBJ2-3, with TRBD2 matching over 10 bases. From germline, CDR1 is SGHRS and CDR2 YFSETQ. Trimming took 3 bases from V and 3 from J; bases not matched to a gene: 10. This CDR3 is built from 17 residues. CDR3 loop: CASSSGGLAGATDTQYF. DNA for the CDR3: TGCGCCAGCAGCTCCGGGGGCCTAGCGGGGGCAACAGATACGCAGTATTTT.

The genes are TRBV18 and TRBJ2-3; 8 bases are shared with TRBD2. The germline gives CDR1 KGHSH, CDR2 LQKENI. CDR3 length equals 14 residues. V was clipped by 8 bases and J by 1 base; unmatched bases: 5. This chain's CDR3 is CASKSSGGTDTQYF. Written as DNA, the CDR3 is TGTGCCAGCAAAAGTAGCGGGGGCACAGATACGCAGTATTTT.

The V call is TRBV7-2, the J call TRBJ2-4; 10 bases are a match to TRBD2. The trim removed 3 bases at V and 0 bases at J, leaving 8 bases unmatched. Germline assignment: CDR1 SGHTA and CDR2 FQGNSA. The CDR3 covers 18 residues. CDR3 DNA: TGTGCCAGCAGCTTGTTCGGACTAGCGGCTCTAGCCAAAAACATTCAGTACTTC. Amino acids: CASSLFGLAALAKNIQYF.

The genes are TRBV7-6 and TRBJ2-1; D gene ambiguous. V lost 3 bases and J lost 5, with 8 bases in between. Germline lookup yields CDR1 SGHVS and CDR2 FNYEAQ. CDR3 size: 13 residues. This chain's CDR3 is CASSFGSHNEQFF. The CDR3 DNA reads as TGTGCCAGCAGCTTCGGGTCCCACAATGAGCAGTTCTTC. Based on the CDR3 plus reference TRBV7-6 and TRBJ2-1, the full variable domain is GAGVSQSPRYKVTKRGQDVALRCDPISGHVSLYWYRQALGQGPEFLTYFNYEAQQDKSGLPNDRFSAERPEGSISTLTIQRTEQRDSAMYRCASSFGSHNEQFFGPGTRLTVL.

The chain uses TRBV5-4 and TRBJ2-5, with D tentatively TRBD2 (5 bases). V was shortened by 1 base and J by 1 base, with 8 bases between the two germline ends. Germline assignment: CDR1 SGHNT and CDR2 YYREEE (reference sequence). The CDR3 runs to 14 residues. The CDR3: CASSLWGAQETQYF. In DNA, the CDR3 is TGTGCCAGCAGCTTGTGGGGAGCCCAAGAGACCCAGTACTTC.

V gene TRBV5-1 combines with J gene TRBJ2-5; 15 bases are shared with TRBD2. The CDR3 runs 16 residues. Trimming at V came to 3 bases and at J to 5 bases, leaving 5 bases not matched to a gene. Looked up from germline, CDR1 is SGHRS and CDR2 is YFSETQ. The CDR3, as DNA: TGCGCCAGCAGCTCTGGACTAGCGGGGGGGCCGGAGACCCAGTACTTC. It is translated as CASSSGLAGGPETQYF. The entire variable domain, with the rest obtained from reference TRBV5-1 and TRBJ2-5, is as follows: KAGVTQTPRYLIKTRGQQVTLSCSPISGHRSVSWYQQTPGQGLQFLFEYFSETQRNKGNFPGRFSGRQFSNSRSEMNVSTLELGDSALYLCASSSGLAGGPETQYFGPGTRLLVL.